The clone carrying this T cell receptor (beta chain) was seen more than once but under ten times. What it recognizes is unknown. This entry is derived from a study of T cells in Graves' hyperthyroidism and ophthalmopathy. Regions amplified from RNA transcripts were the TCR beta CDR3 regions. A first-round RT-PCR of the TCR CDR3 used the HTBI primer set. TCRdb called the multiplex PCR reads again in MiXCR, with one record for every CDR3 protein. The data contain about 570,000 distinct CDR3 sequences, around 42% of them singletons. General study findings and limits: Among thyroid clonotypes expanded above 0.001, most also appeared in blood. Separating ophthalmopathy from stable hyperthyroidism was achieved by a 13 V-J model. Ophthalmopathy, as predicted by the model, came a median around 6.7 months after the prediction.

This CDR3 contains 13 residues. The germline gives CDR1 WSHSY, CDR2 SAAADI. V shed 6 bases and J shed 12 bases, with 20 bases lying between them. Sequencing was performed on peripheral blood or thyroid tissue (not recorded which). This rearrangement joins TRBV10-2 to TRBJ1-2; no clear D. The clonotype originates from an adult woman with Graves' disease, either hyperthyroidism or ophthalmopathy (not recorded which). The CDR3 loop reads CASRPGGGSGNTF. CDR3 bases: TGCGCCAGCAGGCCGGGAGGAGGCTCTGGAAACACCTTC.